The 16 T cell receptor beta chains below were found in one sample sequenced in a study of cytomegalovirus exposure and HLA in healthy donors. In the PCR, 60 Vbeta and 13 Jbeta primers were used. Repertoires were generated with immunoSEQ multiplex PCR, while TCRdb's copy carries only in-frame clones and drops some. The repertoire holds about 150,000 clones, with about three fifths as singletons. Sequenced material: PBMCs. Receptors originate from a woman between 55 and 75 years old in good health and CMV-seropositive.

In this sample, this clone turned up once. The chain couples TRBV5-1 to TRBJ1-4; D gene ambiguous. Germline CDR1 reads SGHRS; CDR2 reads YFSETQ. This CDR3 spans 13 amino acids. The V end lost 0 bases, the J end lost 7 bases, and 7 bases lay between the germline ends. CDR3 DNA: TGCGCCAGCAGCTTGGCGGGATCTGAAAAACTGTTTTTT. Its protein is CASSLAGSEKLFF.

To note about this clone: Other DNA sequences of this sample code for an identical CDR3. The chain joins TRBV27 to TRBJ2-5, with 12 bases lining up with TRBD1. This CDR3 has 15 amino acids. Germline V gene sequence: CDR1 MNHEY, CDR2 SMNVEV (reference sequence). V shed 6 bases, J shed 5 bases, and the junction held 7 bases outside the gene matches. The CDR3 nucleotides are TGTGCCAGCAGCTCCGGGACAGGGGGCGTGGAGACCCAGTACTTC. Translating it yields CASSSGTGGVETQYF.

The chain couples TRBV27 to TRBJ1-5; unclear D gene. CDR3 length: 13 residues. Germline loops: CDR1 MNHEY, CDR2 SMNVEV (reference sequence). Trimming took off 6 bases at V and 5 bases at J, with 11 bases between the two ends. CDR3 region: CASSRNRYQPQHF. DNA for the CDR3: TGTGCCAGCAGCCGGAACAGATATCAGCCCCAGCATTTT.

V usage is TRBV7-2 and J usage is TRBJ2-3; tentatively, D is TRBD2 (6 bases). V gave up 3 bases and J gave up 6 bases, with 16 bases separating them. Per germline, CDR1 SGHTA and CDR2 FQGNSA. This CDR3 spans 15 amino acids. CDR3 nucleotide sequence: TGTGCCAGCAGCTTCGGCAATAGTGGGGGGGATACGCAGTATTTT. Translation: CASSFGNSGGDTQYF.

The chain combines TRBV5-1 with TRBJ1-3; D call uncertain. Deletions cut 4 bases from V and 0 bases from J, with 5 bases between. Per germline, CDR1 SGHRS and CDR2 YFSETQ. The CDR3 extends over 13 amino acids. CDR3 protein: CASSGSSGNTIYF. In nucleotides, the CDR3 is TGCGCCAGCAGCGGGAGCTCTGGAAACACCATATATTTT.

The CDR3 DNA reads TGTGCCAGCAGCTCCCCTGGCGGGAGGGAGAGGCAGTACTTC. The encoded protein is CASSSPGGRERQYF. This chain uses TRBV7-2 with TRBJ2-7; 9 positions agree with TRBD2. The CDR3 is 14 amino acids. Trimming cost V 4 bases and J 9 bases; bases outside gene matches: 10. Germline V gene lookup returns CDR1 SGHTA and CDR2 FQGNSA.

The chain combines TRBV21-1 with TRBJ2-7; TRBD2 reflects the table's D call only, with no check against the DNA. TRBV21-1 is labeled a pseudogene. The CDR3 runs 11 residues. This CDR3 is CASSNCDEQYF. For the CDR3, the DNA is TGTGCCAGCAGCAATTGCGACGAGCAGTACTTC.

J is TRBJ2-1 and V is TRBV29-1; 9 bases match TRBD2. This CDR3 spans 14 amino acids. V lost 3 bases, J lost 8 bases, and 8 bases stayed unmatched. Germline V lookup: CDR1 SQVTM, CDR2 ANQGSEA. The DNA for the CDR3 is TGCAGCGTTGACAGAGCGGGAGGAAAGGATGAGCAGTTCTTC. Protein product: CSVDRAGGKDEQFF.

This clone was observed a handful of times. The chain uses TRBV28 and TRBJ2-3; a possible D gene is TRBD2 (5 bases). Trimming left V 6 bases short and J 5 bases short, with 12 bases between. The germline CDR1 and CDR2 sequences are MDHEN and SYDVKM. This CDR3 has 13 amino acids. The CDR3 DNA follows: TGTGCCAGCAGGGACCTAGAGGGAGATACGCAGTATTTT. Translating it yields CASRDLEGDTQYF.

The CDR3: CASTWRAGGIETQYF. In DNA, the CDR3 is TGTGCCAGCACCTGGCGAGCGGGAGGGATCGAGACCCAGTACTTC. The V and J genes are TRBV28 and TRBJ2-5, with 10 bases that match TRBD2. The CDR3 sequence is 15 residues long. Germline values: CDR1 MDHEN, CDR2 SYDVKM. V shed 7 bases, J shed 5 bases, and the junction held 10 bases outside the gene matches. The entire variable domain, with the rest obtained from reference TRBV28 and TRBJ2-5, is as follows: DVKVTQSSRYLVKRTGEKVFLECVQDMDHENMFWYRQDPGLGLRLIYFSYDVKMKEKGDIPEGYSVSREKKERFSLILESASTNQTSMYLCASTWRAGGIETQYFGPGTRLLVL.

The chain uses TRBV19 and TRBJ1-5, with TRBD1 as a possible D gene (5 bases). Germline-derived CDR1 and CDR2 are LNHDA and SQIVND (reference sequence). The CDR3 is 15 residues long. The V gene lost 6 bases and the J gene lost 1 base, with 13 bases spanning the gap. The CDR3, as DNA: TGTGCCAGTAGGATCCAGGGAAGGAGCAATCAGCCCCAGCATTTT. The encoded protein is CASRIQGRSNQPQHF.

CDR3 sequence reads: CASSATGDEQFF. The CDR3 nucleotides are TGTGCCAGCAGTGCTACAGGGGATGAGCAGTTCTTC. This chain uses TRBV6-1 with TRBJ2-7, with 7 bases that match TRBD1. TRBJ2-1 matches the DNA end more closely, so the J call is doubtful. The germline V gene encodes CDR1 MNHNS and CDR2 SASEGT. The CDR3 length is 12 residues.

This clone was detected only once. This rearrangement joins TRBV6-6 to TRBJ2-7; 9 nucleotides match TRBD1. From germline, CDR1 is MNHNY and CDR2 SVGAGI (reference sequence). The CDR3 has 15 amino acids. V lost 2 bases, J lost 7 bases, and 9 bases stayed unmatched. CDR3 in amino acids: CASSYQGQGKEEQYF. The CDR3 DNA sequence: TGTGCCAGCAGTTACCAGGGACAGGGAAAGGAGGAGCAGTACTTC.

The chain uses TRBV28 and TRBJ2-1; 11 nucleotides align to TRBD2. Germline loops: CDR1 MDHEN, CDR2 SYDVKM. The CDR3 loop spans 15 amino acids. V was pared by 3 bases and J by 4 bases, with 2 bases of the junction left unmatched. CDR3: CASSLTSGVYNEQFF. Here the CDR3 DNA reads TGTGCCAGCAGTTTGACTAGCGGGGTTTACAATGAGCAGTTCTTC.

The rearrangement joins TRBV19 to TRBJ2-7, with TRBD1 as a possible D gene (6 bases). The V and J ends lost 3 bases and 2 bases respectively, with 11 bases between them. The CDR3 loop spans 14 amino acids. Germline V gene sequence: CDR1 LNHDA, CDR2 SQIVND (reference sequence). CDR3 sequence reads: CASSIGDITYEQYF. As DNA, the CDR3 is TGTGCCAGTAGTATCGGGGACATAACCTACGAGCAGTACTTC.

This sequence joins TRBV7-9 and TRBJ1-6, with D uncertain. Germline V gene data show CDR1 as SEHNR and CDR2 as FQNEAQ (reference sequence). The V and J ends lost 5 bases and 9 bases respectively, with 20 bases between them. The CDR3 totals 16 residues. As DNA, the CDR3 is TGTGCCAGCAGCCCCCTAGGTTCTAGCGGCTTTTCACCCCTCCACTTT. Amino acids: CASSPLGSSGFSPLHF.